The following is a T cell receptor beta chain sequence with its context. This CDR3 region has 17 residues. Germline loops: CDR1 LGHNA, CDR2 YSLEER. Unmatched junction bases numbered 13, after V lost 7 bases and J lost 4 bases. This sample was included in a study of somatic mutations in cytotoxic T cells in rheumatoid arthritis. Study context: Collection of patient blood (approximately 30 ml EDTA) took place right after diagnosis, before any treatment.

This table comes from immunoSEQ multiplex PCR, and its TCRdb copy is limited to in-frame clones, with some not included. The sample carries tens of thousands of clones, roughly 74% recorded once. This TCR derives from an adult with rheumatoid arthritis. What was sequenced was CD8+ T cells sorted from blood. The chain recombines TRBV4-3 with TRBJ2-3; TRBD2 agrees at 11 bases. The CDR3 region has the DNA TGCGCCAGCAACCACCTTAGCGGGGGGGCGGGGTCAGATACGCAGTATTTT. Protein: CASNHLSGGAGSDTQYF.